This T cell receptor beta chain was observed in a study of liver allograft versus peripheral blood T cells. About the study: In transplanted livers, T cell receptor repertoires were compared with those found in the recipients' peripheral blood.

In its sample, this clonotype ranks as medium-sized (0.01 to 0.1%). One entry per CDR3 protein, called by TCRdb with MiXCR from the reads. The sample records some 7,200 distinct CDR3 sequences, roughly 17% being singletons. V was pared by 1 base and J by 1 base, with 3 bases of the junction left unmatched. Germline V CDR1 and CDR2: LNHDA, SQIVND (reference sequence). This CDR3 spans 15 amino acids. The source is a human patient who had a liver transplant. The T cells may come from the graft donor. The V and J genes are TRBV19 and TRBJ2-5, with 7 nucleotides matching TRBD1. CDR3 bases: TGTGCCAGTAGTATAGCCCGGGACAGCCAAGAGACCCAGTACTTC. Translation gives CASSIARDSQETQYF. The full variable domain, rest sourced from reference TRBV19 and TRBJ2-5, is DGGITQSPKYLFRKEGQNVTLSCEQNLNHDAMYWYRQDPGQGLRLIYYSQIVNDFQKGDIAEGYSVSREKKESFPLTVTSAQKNPTAFYLCASSIARDSQETQYFGPGTRLLVL.